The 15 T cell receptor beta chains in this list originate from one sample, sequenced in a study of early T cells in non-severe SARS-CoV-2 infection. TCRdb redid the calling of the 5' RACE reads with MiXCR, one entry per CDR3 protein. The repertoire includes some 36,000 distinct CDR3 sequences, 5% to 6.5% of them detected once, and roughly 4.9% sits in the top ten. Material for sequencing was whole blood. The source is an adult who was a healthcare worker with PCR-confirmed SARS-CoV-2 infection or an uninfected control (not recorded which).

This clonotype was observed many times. CDR3 nucleotides: TGCAGCGTTGATTGTGACACACCATATAGCAATCAGCCCCAGCATTTT. Its protein is CSVDCDTPYSNQPQHF. The rearrangement links TRBV29-1 to TRBJ1-5; D not resolved. The CDR3 loop spans 16 amino acids. Trimming took 3 bases from V and 0 from J, leaving 15 bases between them. The V gene's germline CDR1 is SQVTM and CDR2 ANQGSEA.

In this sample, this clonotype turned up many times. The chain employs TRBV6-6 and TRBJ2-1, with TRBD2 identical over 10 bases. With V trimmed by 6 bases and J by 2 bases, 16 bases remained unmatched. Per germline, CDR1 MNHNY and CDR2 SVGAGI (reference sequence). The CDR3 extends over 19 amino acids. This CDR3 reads CASRSLAIRAGGPYNEQFF. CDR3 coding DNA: TGTGCCAGCAGATCCTTGGCGATTCGAGCGGGAGGGCCCTACAATGAGCAGTTCTTC.

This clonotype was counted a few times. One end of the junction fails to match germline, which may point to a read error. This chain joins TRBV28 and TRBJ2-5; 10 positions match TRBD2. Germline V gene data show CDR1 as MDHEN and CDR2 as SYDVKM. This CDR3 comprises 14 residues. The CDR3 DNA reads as TGTGCCAGCAGCACCTCTGCTACGCCAGCGGGGGGGGATTTC. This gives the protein CASSTSATPAGGDF.

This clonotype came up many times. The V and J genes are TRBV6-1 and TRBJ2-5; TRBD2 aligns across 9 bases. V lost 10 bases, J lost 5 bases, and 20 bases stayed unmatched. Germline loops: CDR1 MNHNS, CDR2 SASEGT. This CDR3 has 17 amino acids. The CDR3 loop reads CAISTGTSTLLVETQYF. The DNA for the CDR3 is TGTGCCATCTCAACCGGGACTAGCACCCTTTTGGTGGAGACCCAGTACTTC.

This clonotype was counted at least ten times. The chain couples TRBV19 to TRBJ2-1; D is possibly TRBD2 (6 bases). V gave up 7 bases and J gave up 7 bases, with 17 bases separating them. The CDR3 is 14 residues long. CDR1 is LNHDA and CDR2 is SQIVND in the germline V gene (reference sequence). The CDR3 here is CASMGGLHLNEQFF. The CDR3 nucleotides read TGTGCCAGTATGGGGGGACTTCATCTGAATGAGCAGTTCTTC.

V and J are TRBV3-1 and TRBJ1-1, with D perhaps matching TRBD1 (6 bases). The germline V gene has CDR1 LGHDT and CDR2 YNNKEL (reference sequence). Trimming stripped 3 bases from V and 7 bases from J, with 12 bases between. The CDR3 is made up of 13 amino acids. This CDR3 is CASSQSGDGEAFF. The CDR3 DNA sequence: TGTGCCAGCAGCCAGTCAGGGGACGGTGAAGCTTTCTTT. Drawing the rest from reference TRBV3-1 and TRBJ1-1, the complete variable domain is DTAVSQTPKYLVTQMGNDKSIKCEQNLGHDTMYWYKQDSKKFLKIMFSYNNKELIINETVPNRFSPKSPDKAHLNLHINSLELGDSAVYFCASSQSGDGEAFFGQGTRLTVV.

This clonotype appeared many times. The CDR3 protein is CASSPTSGGDYEQYF. For the CDR3, the DNA is TGTGCCAGCAGTCCGACTAGCGGAGGGGACTACGAGCAGTACTTC. V and J are TRBV7-6 and TRBJ2-7; 9 bases are a match to TRBD2. The CDR3 sequence is 15 residues long. The germline V gene has CDR1 SGHVS and CDR2 FNYEAQ. Trimming cost V 6 bases and J 3 bases; bases outside gene matches: 9.

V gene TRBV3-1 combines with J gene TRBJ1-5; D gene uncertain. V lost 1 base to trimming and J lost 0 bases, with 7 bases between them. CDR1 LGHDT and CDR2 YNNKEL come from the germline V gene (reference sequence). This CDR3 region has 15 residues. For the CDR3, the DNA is TGTGCCAGCAGCCAAGGACGGAATAGCAATCAGCCCCAGCATTTT. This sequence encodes CASSQGRNSNQPQHF.

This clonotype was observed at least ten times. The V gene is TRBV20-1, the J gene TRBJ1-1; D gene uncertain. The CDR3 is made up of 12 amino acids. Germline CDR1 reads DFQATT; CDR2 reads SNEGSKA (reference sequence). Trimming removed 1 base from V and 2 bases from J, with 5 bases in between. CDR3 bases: TGCAGTGCTAGAGTGGCCAACACTGAAGCTTTCTTT. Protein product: CSARVANTEAFF.

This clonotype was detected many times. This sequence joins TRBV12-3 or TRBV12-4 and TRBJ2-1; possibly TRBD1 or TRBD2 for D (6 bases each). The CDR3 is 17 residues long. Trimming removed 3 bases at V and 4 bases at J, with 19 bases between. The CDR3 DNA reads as TGTGCCAGCAGTTTGCGAGGGGGGCTAGAGACTTACAATGAGCAGTTCTTC. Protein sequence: CASSLRGGLETYNEQFF.

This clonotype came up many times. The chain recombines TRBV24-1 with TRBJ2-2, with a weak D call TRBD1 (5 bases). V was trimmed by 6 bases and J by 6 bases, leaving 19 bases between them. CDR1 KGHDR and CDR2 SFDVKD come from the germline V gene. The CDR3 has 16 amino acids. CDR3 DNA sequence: TGTGCCACCAGTCGATGGCTGAAGGGGTCACCCGGGGAGCTGTTTTTT. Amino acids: CATSRWLKGSPGELFF.

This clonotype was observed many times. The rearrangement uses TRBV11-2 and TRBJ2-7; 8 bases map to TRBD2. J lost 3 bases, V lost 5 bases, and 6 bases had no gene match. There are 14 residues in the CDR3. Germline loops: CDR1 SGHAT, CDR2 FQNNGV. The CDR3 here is CASSLSGILYEQYF. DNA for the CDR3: TGTGCCAGCAGCCTTAGCGGGATCCTCTACGAGCAGTACTTC.

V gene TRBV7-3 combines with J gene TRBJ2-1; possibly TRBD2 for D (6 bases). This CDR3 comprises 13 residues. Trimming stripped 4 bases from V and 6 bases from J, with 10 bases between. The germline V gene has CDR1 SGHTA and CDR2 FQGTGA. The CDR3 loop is CASSSGTSNEQFF. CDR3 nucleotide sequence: TGTGCCAGCAGCTCAGGGACTTCCAATGAGCAGTTCTTC.

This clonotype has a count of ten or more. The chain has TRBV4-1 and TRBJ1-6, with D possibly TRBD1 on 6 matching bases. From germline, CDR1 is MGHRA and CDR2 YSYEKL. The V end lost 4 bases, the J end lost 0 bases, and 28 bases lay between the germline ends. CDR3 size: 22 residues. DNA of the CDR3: TGCGCCAGCAGCCGGAGCGGTCCTCGGGCACAGGGACGGAGCTCCTATAATTCACCCCTCCACTTT. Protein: CASSRSGPRAQGRSSYNSPLHF.

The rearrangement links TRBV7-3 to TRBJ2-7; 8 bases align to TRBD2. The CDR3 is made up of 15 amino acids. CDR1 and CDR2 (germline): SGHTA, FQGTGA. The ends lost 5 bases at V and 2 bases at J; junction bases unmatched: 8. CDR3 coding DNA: TGTGCCAGCAGCGCGGGGGGACTAGGAGCCTACGAGCAGTACTTC. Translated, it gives CASSAGGLGAYEQYF.